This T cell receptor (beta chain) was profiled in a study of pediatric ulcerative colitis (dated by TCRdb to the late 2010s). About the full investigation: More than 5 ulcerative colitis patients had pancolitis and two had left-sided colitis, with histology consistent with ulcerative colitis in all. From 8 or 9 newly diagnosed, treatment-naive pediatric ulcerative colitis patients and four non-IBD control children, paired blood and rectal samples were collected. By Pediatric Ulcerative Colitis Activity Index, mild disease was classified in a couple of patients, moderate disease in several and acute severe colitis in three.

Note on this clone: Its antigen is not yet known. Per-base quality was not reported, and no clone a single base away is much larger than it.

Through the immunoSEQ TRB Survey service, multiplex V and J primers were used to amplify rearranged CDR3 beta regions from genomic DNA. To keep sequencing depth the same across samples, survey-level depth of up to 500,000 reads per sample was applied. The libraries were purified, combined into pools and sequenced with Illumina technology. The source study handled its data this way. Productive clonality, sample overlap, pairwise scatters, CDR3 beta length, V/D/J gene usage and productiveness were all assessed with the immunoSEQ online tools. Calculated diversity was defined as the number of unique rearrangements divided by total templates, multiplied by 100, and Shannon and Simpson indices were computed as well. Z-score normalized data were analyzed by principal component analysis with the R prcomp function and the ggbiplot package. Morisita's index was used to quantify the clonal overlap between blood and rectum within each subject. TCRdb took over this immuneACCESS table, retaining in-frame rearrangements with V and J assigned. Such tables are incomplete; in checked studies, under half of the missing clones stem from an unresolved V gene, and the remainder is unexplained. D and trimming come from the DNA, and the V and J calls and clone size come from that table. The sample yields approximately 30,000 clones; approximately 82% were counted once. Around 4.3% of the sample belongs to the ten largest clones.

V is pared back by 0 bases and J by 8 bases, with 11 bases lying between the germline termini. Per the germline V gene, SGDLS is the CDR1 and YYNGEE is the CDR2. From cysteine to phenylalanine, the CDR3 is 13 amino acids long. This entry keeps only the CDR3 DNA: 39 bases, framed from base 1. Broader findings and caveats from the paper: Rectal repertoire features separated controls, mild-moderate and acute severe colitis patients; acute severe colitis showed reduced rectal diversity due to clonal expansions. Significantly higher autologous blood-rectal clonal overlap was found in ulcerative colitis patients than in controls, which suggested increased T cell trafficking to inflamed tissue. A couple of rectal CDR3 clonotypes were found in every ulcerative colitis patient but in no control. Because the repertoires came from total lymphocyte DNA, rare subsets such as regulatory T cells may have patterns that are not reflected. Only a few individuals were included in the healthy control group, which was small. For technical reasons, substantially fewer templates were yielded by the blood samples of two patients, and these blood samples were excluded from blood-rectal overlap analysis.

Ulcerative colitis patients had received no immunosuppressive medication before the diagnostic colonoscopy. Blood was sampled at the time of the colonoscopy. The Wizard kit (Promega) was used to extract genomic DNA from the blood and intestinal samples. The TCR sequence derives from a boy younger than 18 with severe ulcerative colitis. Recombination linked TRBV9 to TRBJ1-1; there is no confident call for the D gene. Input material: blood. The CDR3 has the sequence CASSVGHTDEAFF. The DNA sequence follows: TGTGCCAGCAGCGTAGGACATACCGACGAAGCTTTCTTT.